This T cell receptor (beta chain) was sequenced for a study of blood T cell repertoires in COVID-19. About the study: Sample material is recorded as cDNA or gDNA derived from T cells, B-cell-depleted T cells, or PBMCs.

How the authors handled the data: Reference gene primer amplification yielded estimated nucleated cell counts. Sequenced by immunoSEQ multiplex PCR; TCRdb stores in-frame clones only, minus some. D and trimming were read from the DNA, whereas the V and J calls and clone size are those reported in that table. The sample has 150,000 to 200,000 clones; 84% are singletons. The germline CDR1 and CDR2 sequences are KGHSH and LQKENI. The ends lost 6 bases at V and 3 bases at J; junction bases unmatched: 9. This CDR3 comprises 15 residues. Sequencing was done on a sample of peripheral blood. The clonotype originates from a woman between 70 and 85 years old with COVID-19, enrolled during active disease. V is TRBV18 and J is TRBJ2-7; the match to TRBD2 covers 9 bases. The CDR3 DNA is TGTGCCAGCTCCCAGACTAGCGGATCTTTCTACGAGCAGTACTTC. Its protein is CASSQTSGSFYEQYF.